Sequencing of this T cell receptor (beta chain) was carried out in a study of identical twins. Every donor was a healthy Caucasian. A universal primer site was created by template switching, with the cDNA bearing unique molecular identifiers. TCRdb redid the calling of the 5' RACE reads with MiXCR, one entry per CDR3 protein. Of roughly 150,000 distinct CDR3 sequences in the sample, around 3.5% were seen once. The length of the CDR3 is 16 residues. Trimming cost V 1 base and J 10 bases, with 19 bases left between them. In germline, CDR1 is LGHDT, CDR2 YNNKEL (reference sequence). Study-wide findings and caveats: Analyses based on zero insertions could be partly confounded by invariant MAIT and iNKT cells. With monozygotic twins, out-of-frame TCR alpha sharing exceeded what models estimated.

This clonotype was seen repeatedly, ten times or more. Its antigen is undetermined. Sample: memory T cells sorted from blood. The chain carries TRBV3-1 and TRBJ2-2, with a weak D call TRBD1 (7 bases). This sequence was found in a man between 18 and 35 years old in good health. The CDR3 sequence is CASSQVRLGGGVELFF. The CDR3 DNA follows: TGTGCCAGCAGCCAAGTTCGGCTCGGAGGGGGCGTGGAGCTGTTTTTT.